Below, 5 T cell receptor beta chains from the same sample are listed, as sequenced in a study of cytomegalovirus exposure and HLA in healthy donors. Method: immunoSEQ multiplex PCR; TCRdb's copy keeps in-frame clones and lacks some. The data contain 200,000 to 250,000 clones, 83% of them singletons. Material for sequencing was PBMCs. The receptor source for this set is a woman younger than 30 in good health and CMV-seronegative.

The chain joins TRBV28 to TRBJ2-7, with 11 bases lining up with TRBD2. V dropped 7 bases and J dropped 9; count of bases not matched to a gene: 5. There are 12 residues in the CDR3. Germline V CDR1 and CDR2: MDHEN, SYDVKM. The CDR3 region has the DNA TGTGCCAGCACCGGGACTAGCGGTGGGCAGTACTTC. Amino acids: CASTGTSGGQYF.

This clone was detected only a few times. The V gene is TRBV18, the J gene TRBJ1-5, with unresolved D. Germline V gene data show CDR1 as KGHSH and CDR2 as LQKENI. CDR3 length: 14 residues. Trimming took 5 bases from V and 0 from J, leaving 8 bases between them. CDR3 nucleotide sequence: TGTGCCAGCTCAAAGGAATTTAGCAATCAGCCCCAGCATTTT. Translation gives CASSKEFSNQPQHF.

The chain uses TRBV2 and TRBJ1-6; 7 nucleotides align to TRBD1. The CDR3 spans 13 residues. Germline values: CDR1 SNHLY, CDR2 FYNNEI. Trimming at V came to 5 bases and at J to 9 bases, leaving 4 bases not matched to a gene. As DNA, the CDR3 is TGTGCCAGCAGTACAGGGGTGTCTTCACCCCTCCACTTT. Its translation is CASSTGVSSPLHF. Full variable domain (missing parts from reference TRBV2 and TRBJ1-6): EPEVTQTPSHQVTQMGQEVILRCVPISNHLYFYWYRQILGQKVEFLVSFYNNEISEKSEIFDDQFSVERPDGSNFTLKIRSTKLEDSAMYFCASSTGVSSPLHFGNGTRLTVT.

This clone has just one count. The chain has TRBV5-1 and TRBJ1-2; D ambiguous. The germline gives CDR1 SGHRS, CDR2 YFSETQ. This CDR3 is 13 amino acids long. V was shortened by 0 bases and J by 2 bases, with 5 bases between the two germline ends. The CDR3 bases are TGCGCCAGCAGCTTGGCCAGCAACTATGGCTACACCTTC. It is translated as CASSLASNYGYTF. The full variable domain, its missing parts supplied by reference TRBV5-1 and TRBJ1-2, is KAGVTQTPRYLIKTRGQQVTLSCSPISGHRSVSWYQQTPGQGLQFLFEYFSETQRNKGNFPGRFSGRQFSNSRSEMNVSTLELGDSALYLCASSLASNYGYTFGSGTRLTVV.

The chain combines TRBV19 with TRBJ2-1; D is ambiguous. This CDR3 is 13 amino acids long. V lost 2 bases, J lost 10 bases, and 12 bases lay in between. Per the germline V gene, CDR1 is LNHDA and CDR2 is SQIVND (reference sequence). Here the CDR3 DNA reads TGTGCCAGTAGTATAAGTTTCGCGGAGGAGCAGTTCTTC. It specifies CASSISFAEEQFF.